The TCR beta chain under discussion was sequenced for a study of CD8 T cells in Susac syndrome. From blood CD8+ and CD4+ T cells, the TCR beta chain was sequenced. V was pared by 5 bases and J by 6 bases, with 13 bases of the junction left unmatched. This CDR3 spans 16 amino acids. CDR1 is MNHNS, CDR2 SASEGT, per germline. An input of roughly 0.45 to 1 ug of RNA was subjected to reverse transcription using random hexamers. Amplification of TCR beta CDR3 by immunoSEQ multiplex PCR spanned 54 Vbeta and 13 Jbeta. TCRdb analysed the immunoSEQ multiplex PCR reads with MiXCR anew, one entry per CDR3 protein. The sample includes 65,000 to 90,000 distinct CDR3 sequences, about 95% of them seen just once.

The V call is TRBV6-1, the J call TRBJ1-2; 9 bases match TRBD1. The sequence came from a human donor with multiple sclerosis. The sequencing sample was made of CD8+ T cells from PBMCs. Here the CDR3 DNA reads TGTGCCAGCAGTAAGAAAGCGGGACAGGGAATCGATGGCTACACCTTC. This sequence encodes CASSKKAGQGIDGYTF.